This T cell receptor (beta chain) was profiled in a study of T cell repertoires in cytomegalovirus infection. Study-wide results and limits: The ex vivo response was dominated by HLA-C-restricted CMV-specific TCR beta clonotypes.

Concerning this clonotype: The antigen remains unidentified.

V lost 4 bases and J lost 0, with 12 bases in between. CDR1 SGHNT and CDR2 YYREEE come from the germline V gene (reference sequence). This CDR3 region has 15 residues. MiXCR was run by TCRdb on the reads, yielding one entry per CDR3 protein. The profile covers around 710,000 distinct CDR3 sequences, with about 28% appearing a single time and around 14% taken by the ten largest. Here the sequenced sample was cultured CD8+ T cells from PBMCs, taken from culture after CMV antigen stimulation. This TCR was sampled from a human donor in good health (CMV status not recorded). Some clones in this sample may be carry-over from other donors' samples. The chain is built from TRBV5-4 and TRBJ2-3, with D uncertain. This CDR3 is CASSSETSSTDTQYF. CDR3 sequence (DNA): TGTGCCAGCAGCAGTGAGACTTCTAGCACAGATACGCAGTATTTT.